This TCR beta chain came from a study of T cells after yellow fever vaccination. Study-wide context: SMART-Seq v4 Ultra Low Input served to prepare low-cell-number fractions.

V lost 3 bases and J lost 5, with 29 bases in between. The CDR3 has 20 residues. CDR1 SGHRS and CDR2 YFSETQ come from the germline V gene. In TCRdb, the 5' RACE reads were re-called with MiXCR into one record per CDR3 protein. This sample yields roughly 330,000 distinct CDR3 sequences, of which 3% to 4.5% are seen a single time; roughly a quarter belongs to the top ten. The input for sequencing was PBMCs, taken 5 days after the yellow fever booster vaccination. The V and J genes are TRBV5-1 and TRBJ2-2, with a possible D match to TRBD2 (7 bases). This TCR derives from a man younger than 35 who received the YFV17D yellow fever vaccine. The chain's CDR3 is CASSSPLYRGGIRGTGELFF. CDR3 nucleotides: TGCGCCAGCAGCTCGCCCCTTTATAGGGGGGGGATTCGAGGGACCGGGGAGCTGTTTTTT. Full variable domain (rest looked up from reference TRBV5-1 and TRBJ2-2): KAGVTQTPRYLIKTRGQQVTLSCSPISGHRSVSWYQQTPGQGLQFLFEYFSETQRNKGNFPGRFSGRQFSNSRSEMNVSTLELGDSALYLCASSSPLYRGGIRGTGELFFGEGSRLTVL.